Reported below is one T cell receptor beta chain. Measured with immunoSEQ multiplex PCR; TCRdb has only the in-frame clones, and not every one. The sample has tens of thousands of clones, roughly 84% seen once; the top ten hold 0.25% to 0.3%. The data are from a study of OX40 agonist ivuxolimab in advanced cancers. The germline V gene encodes CDR1 LNHDA and CDR2 SQIVND (reference sequence). V lost 3 bases and J lost 4, with 10 bases in between. The CDR3 sequence is 15 residues long. The input for sequencing was CD4+ or CD8+ T cells sorted from blood, taken in a trial of the OX40 agonist ivuxolimab. This TCR was sampled from an adult with an advanced solid tumor such as melanoma, head and neck, liver or kidney cancer. This chain joins TRBV19 and TRBJ1-6; D remains unclear. CDR3 coding DNA: TGTGCCAGTAGTATCTCGTCGGATTATAATTCACCCCTCCACTTT. Its protein product is CASSISSDYNSPLHF.